This is a list of T cell receptor beta chains from one sample in a study of blood T cell repertoires in COVID-19. TCRdb's table, derived via immunoSEQ multiplex PCR, lists solely in-frame clones and lacks some. The profile covers roughly 60,000 clones, with 75% to 80% appearing a single time and about 25% taken by the ten largest. Sequencing was performed on peripheral blood. These receptor sequences come from a human donor in a cohort sampled during active COVID-19. CDR3s include the opening cysteine and the closing phenylalanine or tryptophan. Each record gives: V gene, D gene, J gene, clone size, CDR3 DNA, CDR3 protein. A D gene is named only where the DNA matches it firmly. Rows may omit the clone size; those that give it use once, few, many or a size class.

>TRBV2|TRBD1|TRBJ1-4|once
TGTGCCAGCCTTAGGGACAGGGCCTCGTCAGATGAAAAACTGTTTTTT
CASLRDRASSDEKLFF
>TRBV2|.|TRBJ1-2|few
TGTGCCAGCAGGTTTGGGCAGGCGATTAACTATGGCTACACCTTC
CASRFGQAINYGYTF
>TRBV10-3|TRBD2|TRBJ2-1|few
TGTGCCATCAGTGACCCGGGACTAGAGCACAATGAGCAGTTCTTC
CAISDPGLEHNEQFF
>TRBV5-6|TRBD2|TRBJ2-1|.
TGTGCCAGCAGCTTGGGGCAGGGAGGGGAGCAGTTCTTC
CASSLGQGGEQFF
>TRBV6-5|.|TRBJ2-5|.
TGTGCCAGCAGACCCCTAGGACCAAGCGGGGAGACCCAGTACTTC
CASRPLGPSGETQYF
>TRBV29-1|.|TRBJ1-1|.
TGCAGCGTTGACCTTCAGGGGCCGAACACTGAAGCTTTCTTT
CSVDLQGPNTEAFF
>TRBV5-1|TRBD2|TRBJ2-3|.
TGCGCCAGCAGCACCTTCGCGGGAGCAGGGAATACGCAGTATTTT
CASSTFAGAGNTQYF
>TRBV7-2|TRBD1|TRBJ2-7|.
TGTGCCAGCAGCTTAGTTGGCAGGGGGCCCTACGAGCAGTACTTC
CASSLVGRGPYEQYF
>TRBV3-1/TRBV3-2|.|TRBJ2-7|.
TGTGCCAGCAGGGTCAGTGGCTCCTACGAGCAGTACTTC
CASRVSGSYEQYF
>TRBV7-2|TRBD2|TRBJ2-1|.
TGTGCCAGCAGTCCGGGACTAGCGGCCTACAATGAGCAGTTCTTC
CASSPGLAAYNEQFF
>TRBV27|.|TRBJ2-2|.
TGTGCCAGCAGTTCCCCTAGCGTCGCGAACACCGGGGAGCTGTTTTTT
CASSSPSVANTGELFF
>TRBV10-3|.|TRBJ2-1|.
TGTGCCATCTCAACAGGTTCTAATGAGCAGTTCTTC
CAISTGSNEQFF
>TRBV2|.|TRBJ2-5|.
TGTGCCAGCAAGGAGGAGGAGACCCAGTACTTC
CASKEEETQYF
>TRBV19|TRBD1|TRBJ1-1|.
TGTGCCAGTAGGGATCGGGACAGGGATATGAACACTGAAGCTTTCTTT
CASRDRDRDMNTEAFF
>TRBV7-9|.|TRBJ2-1|.
TGTGCCAGCAGCGATCGCACAGGCCCCTTTGTTTACAATGAGCAGTTCTTC
CASSDRTGPFVYNEQFF
>TRBV6-4|.|TRBJ2-2|.
TGTGCCAGCAGTGAACTTCCAGGGGCCGGGGAGCTGTTTTTT
CASSELPGAGELFF
>TRBV6-6|.|TRBJ1-2|few
TGTGCCAGCAGTTACTCGACCAAACCAGGCGATGGCTACACCTTC
CASSYSTKPGDGYTF
>TRBV24-1|TRBD1|TRBJ2-2|.
TGTGCCGCGGGACAGGGGTCGGGTTTAGGCACCGGGGAGCTGTTTTTT
CAAGQGSGLGTGELFF
>TRBV5-4|TRBD1|TRBJ2-1|.
TGTGCCAGCAGCTCACGGGACAGGGGCTACAATGAGCAGTTCTTC
CASSSRDRGYNEQFF
>TRBV10-1|TRBD1|TRBJ1-5|.
TGCGCCAGTTCGACAGGGCCCTATCAGCCCCAGCATTTT
CASSTGPYQPQHF
>TRBV6-5|TRBD2|TRBJ2-7|.
TGTGCCAGCAGTTACGGGGGCGGGGGGCCCATCTACGAGCAGTACTTC
CASSYGGGGPIYEQYF
>TRBV7-2|.|TRBJ1-3|.
TGTGCCAGCAGCTTTACGTTCACCTACTCTGGAAACACCATATATTTT
CASSFTFTYSGNTIYF
>TRBV7-8|.|TRBJ2-7|.
TGTGCCAGCAGCTCCTCAGGGTCCCACTCCTACGAGCAGTACTTC
CASSSSGSHSYEQYF
>TRBV7-9|.|TRBJ1-2|.
TGTGCCAGCAGCTTAACGGGGGGGTCAATAGGCTACACCTTC
CASSLTGGSIGYTF
>TRBV5-8|TRBD2|TRBJ2-7|.
TGTGCCAGCAGCCCTGGTATAGCGGGGGTTGAGCAGTACTTC
CASSPGIAGVEQYF
>TRBV4-3|TRBD1|TRBJ1-2|.
TGCGCCAGCAGCCAAGAAAAGCGGACAGGGTTTGGCTACACCTTC
CASSQEKRTGFGYTF
>TRBV27|.|TRBJ1-1|.
TGTGCCAGCAGCACCTCAGGGGCCAGGACTGAAGCTTTCTTT
CASSTSGARTEAFF
>TRBV15|.|TRBJ2-7|.
TGTGCCACCAGCAGAGGGATTGGAGGGGGCCACTACGAGCAGTACTTC
CATSRGIGGGHYEQYF
>TRBV28|TRBD2|TRBJ2-3|.
TGTGCCAGCAGCCTTATAGCGGGAGGGCCCGACCCGCAGTATTTT
CASSLIAGGPDPQYF
>TRBV7-2|.|TRBJ2-1|few
TGTGCCAGCAGTCCTACTAGGCTCTCCTACAATGAGCAGTTCTTC
CASSPTRLSYNEQFF
>TRBV28|TRBD1|TRBJ2-2|.
TGTGCCAGCTTTTGGACAGGGGGCAACACCGGGGAGCTGTTTTTT
CASFWTGGNTGELFF
>TRBV7-9|.|TRBJ1-6|.
TGTGCCAGCAGCCCGAGGGGGTATAATTCACCCCTCCACTTT
CASSPRGYNSPLHF
>TRBV28|.|TRBJ1-3|.
TGTGCCAGCCTTATAGGGGGGGTTTCTGGAAACACCATATATTTT
CASLIGGVSGNTIYF
>TRBV2|.|TRBJ1-6|.
TGTGCCAGCAGTGTCAGCCGGAGCGATAATTCACCCCTCCACTTT
CASSVSRSDNSPLHF
>TRBV9|TRBD1|TRBJ1-2|.
TGTGCCAGCAGCGCAGTTCCGGGGAGAGAACAGGGGGCAGATGGCTACACCTTC
CASSAVPGREQGADGYTF
>TRBV6-5|TRBD1|TRBJ1-2|.
TGTGCCAGCATACAAGACAGGGGCGGCGGCTACACCTTC
CASIQDRGGGYTF
>TRBV11-3|TRBD2|TRBJ2-1|.
TGTGCCAGCAGCATTACTAGCGGGAGCTACAATGAGCAGTTCTTC
CASSITSGSYNEQFF
>TRBV18|.|TRBJ1-4|many
TGTGCCAGCTCACCACCTGGGGACTCTGAAAAACTGTTTTTT
CASSPPGDSEKLFF
>TRBV6-6|TRBD1|TRBJ2-5|few
TGTGCCAGCAGAGGGCGGACAGGGGAGACCCAGTACTTC
CASRGRTGETQYF
>TRBV11-2|TRBD2|TRBJ2-1|.
TGTGCCAGCAATCGACTAGCGGAGGGGAATGAGCAGTTCTTC
CASNRLAEGNEQFF
>TRBV4-2|TRBD1|TRBJ1-1|.
TGTGCCAGCAGCCAAGCCGGGACAGGGACGCCTGAAGCTTTCTTT
CASSQAGTGTPEAFF
>TRBV7-3|TRBD2|TRBJ2-3|few
TGTGCCAGCAGCTCTCTAGCGGGGGGGCATGGTACGCAGTATTTT
CASSSLAGGHGTQYF
>TRBV11-1|TRBD1|TRBJ2-7|few
TGTGCCAGCAGCTTAGAACCAACAGGGGACTACGAGCAGTACTTC
CASSLEPTGDYEQYF
>TRBV2|.|TRBJ1-2|.
TGTGCCAGCAGTCGTTACTATGGCTACACCTTC
CASSRYYGYTF
>TRBV19|.|TRBJ2-7|.
TGTGCCAGTAGTATAAATTACAGAGGGTTCGAGCAGTACTTC
CASSINYRGFEQYF
>TRBV3-1/TRBV3-2|.|TRBJ1-1|.
TGTGCCAGCAGCCAAGTGGGCGGGGGCGCTGAAGCTTTCTTT
CASSQVGGGAEAFF
>TRBV5-1|.|TRBJ2-7|.
TGCGCCAGCAGCCTCGGGACTCCCGAGGGGGAGCAGTACTTC
CASSLGTPEGEQYF